These 7 T cell receptor beta chains were sequenced from one sample in a study of radiotherapy plus CTLA-4 blockade in lung cancer. TCRdb's table, derived via immunoSEQ multiplex PCR, lists solely in-frame clones and lacks some. The sample yields 9,500 to 15,000 clones, about 88% seen once. The material was peripheral blood, obtained from a patient treated with radiotherapy plus ipilimumab. Receptors were obtained from a human donor with non-small cell lung cancer that progressed on radiotherapy plus ipilimumab.

This clone was counted only a few times. The V call is TRBV10-3, the J call TRBJ2-3; 12 bases match TRBD2. Germline CDR1 ENHRY, CDR2 SYGVKD. J lost 0 bases, V lost 5 bases, and 6 bases had no gene match. CDR3 size: 17 residues. CDR3 bases: TGTGCCATCAGTCCGGGACTAGCGGGTCCTAGCACAGATACGCAGTATTTT. Translated: CAISPGLAGPSTDTQYF.

The rearrangement links TRBV12-5 to TRBJ2-7, with TRBD1 identical over 7 bases. The CDR3 totals 13 residues. The V and J ends lost 4 bases and 6 bases, in that order; junction bases with no gene match: 6. The germline V gene has CDR1 LGHNT and CDR2 FRNRAP. CDR3 protein: CASGSLQGSEQYF. The CDR3 DNA follows: TGTGCTAGTGGTTCGCTACAGGGGTCCGAGCAGTACTTC. Drawing the rest from reference TRBV12-5 and TRBJ2-7, the complete variable domain is DARVTQTPRHKVTEMGQEVTMRCQPILGHNTVFWYRQTMMQGLELLAYFRNRAPLDDSGMPKDRFSAEMPDATLATLKIQPSEPRDSAVYFCASGSLQGSEQYFGPGTRLTVT.

The V gene is TRBV4-2, the J gene TRBJ1-1; TRBD1 matches 8 bases. This CDR3 is built from 16 residues. Trimming took 1 base from V and 0 from J; bases not matched to a gene: 4. Germline lookup yields CDR1 LGHNA and CDR2 YNFKEQ. The CDR3 DNA follows: TGTGCCAGCAGCCAAGGTGCAGGGGGCTTGAACACTGAAGCTTTCTTT. Protein sequence: CASSQGAGGLNTEAFF.

V is TRBV2 and J is TRBJ2-1, with a tentative D call TRBD2 (7 bases). The V gene lost 7 bases and the J gene lost 5 bases, with 15 bases spanning the gap. CDR1 SNHLY and CDR2 FYNNEI come from the germline V gene. The CDR3 is 14 amino acids. This CDR3 is CASTSGGPNNEQFF. The CDR3 DNA reads as TGTGCCAGCACGTCCGGGGGGCCCAACAATGAGCAGTTCTTC. Full variable domain (outside the CDR3, taken from reference TRBV2 and TRBJ2-1): EPEVTQTPSHQVTQMGQEVILRCVPISNHLYFYWYRQILGQKVEFLVSFYNNEISEKSEIFDDQFSVERPDGSNFTLKIRSTKLEDSAMYFCASTSGGPNNEQFFGPGTRLTVL.

The V gene is TRBV7-3, the J gene TRBJ2-1; D not resolved. Trimming shortened V by 0 bases and J by 8 bases, and 8 bases separated the two germline ends. This CDR3 comprises 13 residues. Germline V gene data show CDR1 as SGHTA and CDR2 as FQGTGA. DNA of the CDR3: TGTGCCAGCAGCTTAACTCGTCTCGATGAGCAGTTCTTC. This codes for CASSLTRLDEQFF.

The V gene is TRBV19, the J gene TRBJ2-1; D might be TRBD1 or TRBD2, each matching 5 bases. The CDR3 sequence is 14 residues long. Trimming removed 6 bases from V and 4 bases from J, with 13 bases in between. Germline lookup yields CDR1 LNHDA and CDR2 SQIVND (reference sequence). The CDR3 sequence is CASRGDRLYNEQFF. The DNA of the CDR3 is TGTGCCAGTAGGGGAGACAGACTATACAATGAGCAGTTCTTC.

This clone was detected only a few times. The chain employs TRBV21-1 and TRBJ1-4. TRBV21-1 is tagged as a pseudogene. The CDR3 contains 8 residues. The CDR3, as DNA: TGTGCCAGCAGGTTTGGGTTTTTT. Its translation is CASRFGFF.